The clone carrying this TCR beta chain was detected many times. The data stem from a study of identical twins. Through template switching, a universal primer site was introduced, and the cDNA contained unique molecular identifiers. MiXCR, run by TCRdb on the 5' RACE reads, gives a single entry per CDR3 protein. The sample has 150,000 or so distinct CDR3 sequences, approximately 3.5% seen once. CDR3 length: 13 residues. This sequence originates from a man aged 18 to 30 in good health. Sequenced input: memory T cells sorted from blood. The chain has TRBV21-1 and TRBJ2-1. TRBV21-1 is designated a pseudogene. CDR3 coding DNA: TGTGCCGGCGACCAGTATCTAGGCTATGAGCAGTTCTTC. As protein: CAGDQYLGYEQFF.